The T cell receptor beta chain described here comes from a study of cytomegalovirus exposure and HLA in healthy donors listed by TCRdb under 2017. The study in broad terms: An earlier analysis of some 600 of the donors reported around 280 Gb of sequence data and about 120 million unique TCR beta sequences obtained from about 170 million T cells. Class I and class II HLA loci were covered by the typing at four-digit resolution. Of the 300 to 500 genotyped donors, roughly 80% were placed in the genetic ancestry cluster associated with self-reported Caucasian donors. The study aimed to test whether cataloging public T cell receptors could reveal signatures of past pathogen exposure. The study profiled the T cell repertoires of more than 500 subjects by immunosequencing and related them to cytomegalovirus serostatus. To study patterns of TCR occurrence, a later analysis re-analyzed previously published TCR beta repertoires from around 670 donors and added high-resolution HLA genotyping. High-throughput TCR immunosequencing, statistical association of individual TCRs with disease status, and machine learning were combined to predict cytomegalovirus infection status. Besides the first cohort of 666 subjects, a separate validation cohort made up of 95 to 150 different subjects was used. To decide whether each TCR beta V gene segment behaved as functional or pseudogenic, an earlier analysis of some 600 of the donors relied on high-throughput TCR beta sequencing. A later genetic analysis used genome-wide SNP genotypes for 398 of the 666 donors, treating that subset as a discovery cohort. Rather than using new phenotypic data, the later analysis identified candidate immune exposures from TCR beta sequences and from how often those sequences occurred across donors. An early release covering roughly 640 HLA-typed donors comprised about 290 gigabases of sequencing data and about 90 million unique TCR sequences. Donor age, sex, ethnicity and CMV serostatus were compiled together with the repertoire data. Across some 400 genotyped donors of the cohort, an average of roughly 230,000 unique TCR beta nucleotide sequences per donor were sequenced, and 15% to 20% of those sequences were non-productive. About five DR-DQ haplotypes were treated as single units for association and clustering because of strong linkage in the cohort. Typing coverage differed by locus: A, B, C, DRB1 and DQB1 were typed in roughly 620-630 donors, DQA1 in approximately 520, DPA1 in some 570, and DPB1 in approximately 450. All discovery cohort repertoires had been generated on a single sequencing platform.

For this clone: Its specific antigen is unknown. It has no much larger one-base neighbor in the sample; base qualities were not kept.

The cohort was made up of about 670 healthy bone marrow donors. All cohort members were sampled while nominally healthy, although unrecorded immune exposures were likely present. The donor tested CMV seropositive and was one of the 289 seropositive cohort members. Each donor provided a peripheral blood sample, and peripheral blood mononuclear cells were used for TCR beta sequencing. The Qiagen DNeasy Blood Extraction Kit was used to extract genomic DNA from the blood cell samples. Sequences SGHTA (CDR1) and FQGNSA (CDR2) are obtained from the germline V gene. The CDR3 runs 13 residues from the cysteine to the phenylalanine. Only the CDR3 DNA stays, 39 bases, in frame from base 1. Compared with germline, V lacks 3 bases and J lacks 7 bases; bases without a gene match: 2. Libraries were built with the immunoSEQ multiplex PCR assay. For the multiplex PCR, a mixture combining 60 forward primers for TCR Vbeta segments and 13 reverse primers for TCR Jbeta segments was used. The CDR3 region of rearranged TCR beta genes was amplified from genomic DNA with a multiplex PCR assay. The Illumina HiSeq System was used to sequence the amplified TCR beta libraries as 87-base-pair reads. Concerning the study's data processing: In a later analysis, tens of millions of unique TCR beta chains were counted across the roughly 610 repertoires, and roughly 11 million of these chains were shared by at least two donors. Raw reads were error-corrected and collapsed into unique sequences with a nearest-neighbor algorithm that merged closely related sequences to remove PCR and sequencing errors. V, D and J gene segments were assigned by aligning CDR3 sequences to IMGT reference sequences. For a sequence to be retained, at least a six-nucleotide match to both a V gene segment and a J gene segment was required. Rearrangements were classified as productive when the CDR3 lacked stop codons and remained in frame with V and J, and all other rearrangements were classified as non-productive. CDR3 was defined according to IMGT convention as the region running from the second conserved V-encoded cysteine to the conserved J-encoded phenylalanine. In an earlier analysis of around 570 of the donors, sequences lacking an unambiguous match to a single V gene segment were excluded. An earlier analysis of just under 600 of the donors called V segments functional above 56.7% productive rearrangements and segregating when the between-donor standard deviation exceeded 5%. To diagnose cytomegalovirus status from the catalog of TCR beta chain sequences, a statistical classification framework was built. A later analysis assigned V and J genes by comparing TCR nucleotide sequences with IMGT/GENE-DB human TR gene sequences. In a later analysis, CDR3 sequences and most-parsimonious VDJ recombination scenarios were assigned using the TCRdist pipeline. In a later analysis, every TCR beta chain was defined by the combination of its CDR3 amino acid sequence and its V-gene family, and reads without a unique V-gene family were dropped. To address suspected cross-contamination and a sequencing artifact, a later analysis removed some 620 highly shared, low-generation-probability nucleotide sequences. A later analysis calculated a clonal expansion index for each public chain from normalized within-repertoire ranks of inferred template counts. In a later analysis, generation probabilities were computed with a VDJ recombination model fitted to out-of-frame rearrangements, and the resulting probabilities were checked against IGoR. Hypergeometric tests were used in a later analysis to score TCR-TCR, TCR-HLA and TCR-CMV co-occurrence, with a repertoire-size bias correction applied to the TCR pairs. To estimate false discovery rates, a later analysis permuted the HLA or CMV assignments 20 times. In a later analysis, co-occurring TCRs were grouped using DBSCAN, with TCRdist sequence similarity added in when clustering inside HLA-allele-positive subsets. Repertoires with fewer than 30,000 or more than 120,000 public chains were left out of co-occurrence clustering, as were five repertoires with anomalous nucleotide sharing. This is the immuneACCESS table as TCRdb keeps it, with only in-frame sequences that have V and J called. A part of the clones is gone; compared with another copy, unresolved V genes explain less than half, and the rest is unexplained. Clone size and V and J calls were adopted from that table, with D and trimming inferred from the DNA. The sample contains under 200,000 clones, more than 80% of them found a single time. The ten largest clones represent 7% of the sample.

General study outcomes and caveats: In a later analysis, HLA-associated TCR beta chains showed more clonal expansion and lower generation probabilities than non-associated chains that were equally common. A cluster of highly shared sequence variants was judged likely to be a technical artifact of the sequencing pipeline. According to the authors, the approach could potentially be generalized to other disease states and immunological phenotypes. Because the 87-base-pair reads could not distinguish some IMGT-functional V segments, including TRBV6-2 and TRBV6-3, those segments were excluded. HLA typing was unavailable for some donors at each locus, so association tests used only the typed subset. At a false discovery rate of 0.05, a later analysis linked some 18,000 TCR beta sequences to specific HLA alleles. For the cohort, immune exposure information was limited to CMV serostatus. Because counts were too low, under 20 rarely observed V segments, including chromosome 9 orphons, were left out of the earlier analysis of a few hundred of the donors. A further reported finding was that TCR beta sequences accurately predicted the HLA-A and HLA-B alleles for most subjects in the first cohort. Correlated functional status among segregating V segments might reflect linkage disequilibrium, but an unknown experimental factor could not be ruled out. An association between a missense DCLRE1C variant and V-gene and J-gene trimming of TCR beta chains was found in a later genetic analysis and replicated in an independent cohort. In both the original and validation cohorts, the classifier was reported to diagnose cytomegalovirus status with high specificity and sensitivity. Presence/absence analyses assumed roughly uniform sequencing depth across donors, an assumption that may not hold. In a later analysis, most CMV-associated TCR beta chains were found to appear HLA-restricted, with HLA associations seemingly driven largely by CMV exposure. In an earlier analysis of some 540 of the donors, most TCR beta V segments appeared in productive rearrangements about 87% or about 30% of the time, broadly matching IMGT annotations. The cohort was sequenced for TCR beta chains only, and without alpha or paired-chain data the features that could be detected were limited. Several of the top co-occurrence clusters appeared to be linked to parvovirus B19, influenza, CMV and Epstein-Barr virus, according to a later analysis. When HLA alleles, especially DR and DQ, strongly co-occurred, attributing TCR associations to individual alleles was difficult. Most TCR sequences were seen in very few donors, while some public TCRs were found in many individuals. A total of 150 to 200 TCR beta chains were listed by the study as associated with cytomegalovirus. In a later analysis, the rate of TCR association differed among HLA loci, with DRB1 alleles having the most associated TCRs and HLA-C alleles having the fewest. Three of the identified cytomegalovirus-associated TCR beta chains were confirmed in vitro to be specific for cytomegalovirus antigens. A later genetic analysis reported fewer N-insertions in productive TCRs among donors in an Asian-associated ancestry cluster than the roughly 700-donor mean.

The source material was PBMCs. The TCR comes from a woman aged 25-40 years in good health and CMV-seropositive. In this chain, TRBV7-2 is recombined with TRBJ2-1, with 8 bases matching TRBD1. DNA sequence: TGTGCCAGCAGCTTTCAGGGGGCGAATGAGCAGTTCTTC. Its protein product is CASSFQGANEQFF.